The 6 T cell receptor beta chains below were found in one sample sequenced in a study of PD-1 blockade in classical Hodgkin lymphoma. All patients relapsed after autologous stem cell transplantation, and brentuximab vedotin exposure varied. Clones were sequenced by immunoSEQ multiplex PCR, and TCRdb holds only the in-frame ones, with some missing. The sample lists about 32,000 clones, roughly four fifths occurring once. This material consisted of peripheral blood mononuclear cells (PBMCs), taken at baseline. Receptor source: a human donor with classical Hodgkin lymphoma.

The chain uses TRBV6-6 and TRBJ1-5; 7 bases are a match to TRBD1. The junction had 4 bases not matched to a gene; V was cut back by 6 bases and J by 11 bases. The CDR3 spans 11 residues. Germline values: CDR1 MNHNY, CDR2 SVGAGI (reference sequence). CDR3 sequence (DNA): TGTGCCAGCAGGACACAGGGGTCCCAGCATTTT. Encoded protein: CASRTQGSQHF.

This clone came up once. The chain joins TRBV30 to TRBJ1-2; perhaps TRBD1 as D (6 bases). Deletions cut 2 bases from V and 7 bases from J, with 14 bases between. CDR3 length: 13 residues. Germline V lookup: CDR1 GTSNPN, CDR2 SVGIG (reference sequence). This CDR3 is CAWSLDRFAGYTF. The CDR3 coding sequence is TGTGCCTGGAGTCTCGACAGGTTCGCTGGCTACACCTTC. The full variable domain, its missing parts supplied by reference TRBV30 and TRBJ1-2, is SQTIHQWPATLVQPVGSPLSLECTVEGTSNPNLYWYRQAAGRGLQLLFYSVGIGQISSEVPQNLSASRPQDRQFILSSKKLLLSDSGFYLCAWSLDRFAGYTFGSGTRLTVV.

The chain has TRBV19 and TRBJ2-3; no firm D call. The germline V and J ends were trimmed by 3 bases and 4 bases, with 14 bases remaining between them. The CDR3 covers 15 residues. Per the germline V gene, CDR1 is LNHDA and CDR2 is SQIVND (reference sequence). The CDR3 DNA follows: TGTGCCAGTAGTATCGGACCTTACTCGGCAGATACGCAGTATTTT. This translates into CASSIGPYSADTQYF.

The rearrangement uses TRBV9 and TRBJ2-2; no clear D. Germline V gene lookup returns CDR1 SGDLS and CDR2 YYNGEE. The V gene lost 0 bases and the J gene lost 6 bases, with 6 bases spanning the gap. CDR3 size: 13 residues. CDR3 DNA sequence: TGTGCCAGCAGCGTAGAGATCCCCGGGGAGCTGTTTTTT. Residues: CASSVEIPGELFF.

This clone was observed a handful of times. The V and J genes are TRBV7-2 and TRBJ1-6, with D perhaps matching TRBD1 (5 bases). V lost 1 base, J lost 7 bases, and 11 bases lay in between. The CDR3 contains 15 residues. Looked up from germline, CDR1 is SGHTA and CDR2 is FQGNSA. The CDR3 nucleotides are TGTGCCAGCAGCTTAGGGGGACCCGGAAATTCACCCCTCCACTTT. Amino acid sequence: CASSLGGPGNSPLHF.

J is TRBJ2-2 and V is TRBV18; TRBD1 is a possible D gene (6 bases). V lost 4 bases and J 2 bases, leaving 11 bases between the germline ends. Germline CDR1 and CDR2: KGHSH and LQKENI. The CDR3 loop spans 15 amino acids. The CDR3 sequence: CASSLGQKNTGELFF. DNA of the CDR3: TGTGCCAGCTCACTTGGACAGAAAAACACCGGGGAGCTGTTTTTT.